Presented here are 21 T cell receptor beta chains from one specimen sequenced in a study of a mutant IDH1 vaccine in newly diagnosed glioma. The repertoire was sequenced with immunoSEQ multiplex PCR; TCRdb's copy has only in-frame clones and lacks some. The data show under 150,000 clones, around four fifths seen once. These receptors are not linked to any known antigen. The time point was: week 11, during vaccination. Each dose of the vaccine consisted of 300 ug of mutant IDH1 20-mer peptide, with topical imiquimod. The sample in question was PBMCs, obtained from a glioma patient whose treatment included an IDH1 peptide vaccine. These receptors came from a man aged 40-50 years with glioma.

J is TRBJ2-5 and V is TRBV7-8, with TRBD2 identical over 10 bases. The CDR3 runs to 16 residues. With 1 base clipped from V and 1 base from J, the junction kept 3 bases outside the gene matches. CDR1 is SGHVS, CDR2 FQNEAQ, per germline. For the CDR3, the DNA is TGTGCCAGCAGCTTAGGGGCTAGCGGGGGCCAAGAGACCCAGTACTTC. As protein: CASSLGASGGQETQYF.

Only one count was recorded for this clone. CDR3 protein: CAWSPGHGYEQYF. The CDR3 DNA is TGTGCCTGGAGCCCGGGACACGGCTACGAGCAGTACTTC. This chain uses TRBV30 with TRBJ2-7; D might be TRBD1 (6 bases). Germline V gene data show CDR1 as GTSNPN and CDR2 as SVGIG (reference sequence). CDR3 length: 13 residues. Trimming shortened V by 3 bases and J by 3 bases, and 12 bases separated the two germline ends.

CDR3 coding DNA: TGCAGTACAGGGGGCTCCTACAATGAGCAGTTCTTC. This gives the protein CSTGGSYNEQFF. This chain joins TRBV29-1 and TRBJ2-1; 8 bases line up with TRBD1. Per germline, CDR1 SQVTM and CDR2 ANQGSEA. The length of the CDR3 is 12 residues.

Concerning this clone: Other DNA sequences in the same sample also yield this CDR3. J is TRBJ1-4 and V is TRBV5-6; 11 positions agree with TRBD1. CDR1 and CDR2 (germline): SGHDT, YYEEEE. CDR3 length: 14 residues. V was clipped by 2 bases and J by 8 bases; unmatched bases: 2. In DNA form, the CDR3 reads TGTGCCAGCAGCTTCGGGACAGGGGGAGAAAAACTGTTTTTT. Translation: CASSFGTGGEKLFF. Together with reference TRBV5-6 and TRBJ1-4, the CDR3 gives the full variable domain: DAGVTQSPTHLIKTRGQQVTLRCSPKSGHDTVSWYQQALGQGPQFIFQYYEEEERQRGNFPDRFSGHQFPNYSSELNVNALLLGDSALYLCASSFGTGGEKLFFGSGTQLSVL.

This clone was seen only once. This chain joins TRBV5-6 and TRBJ2-5; 7 positions agree with TRBD1. TRBJ2-7 matches the DNA end more closely, so the J call is doubtful. The CDR3 covers 16 residues. CDR1 SGHDT and CDR2 YYEEEE come from the germline V gene. CDR3 in amino acids: CASSFPLSGTAYEQYF. The CDR3 bases are TGTGCCAGCAGCTTCCCACTATCCGGGACAGCCTACGAGCAGTACTTC.

The chain carries TRBV19 and TRBJ2-5; 8 positions match TRBD2. Trimming cost V 8 bases and J 3 bases; bases outside gene matches: 5. The CDR3 runs 13 residues. Germline lookup yields CDR1 LNHDA and CDR2 SQIVND (reference sequence). The CDR3: CASRRAGEETQYF. CDR3 nucleotide sequence: TGTGCCAGTCGACGAGCGGGGGAAGAGACCCAGTACTTC. The full variable domain, completed using reference TRBV19 and TRBJ2-5, is DGGITQSPKYLFRKEGQNVTLSCEQNLNHDAMYWYRQDPGQGLRLIYYSQIVNDFQKGDIAEGYSVSREKKESFPLTVTSAQKNPTAFYLCASRRAGEETQYFGPGTRLLVL.

V is TRBV14 and J is TRBJ2-3, with a possible D match to TRBD2 (6 bases). Between the trimmed V and J ends, which lost 1 base and 2 bases, there was a span of 13 bases. Germline V gives CDR1 SGHDN, CDR2 FVKESK. This CDR3 has 16 residues. The CDR3 reads CASSQVGTGITDTQYF. CDR3 nucleotides: TGTGCCAGCAGCCAAGTGGGGACTGGAATCACAGATACGCAGTATTTT.

The rearrangement uses TRBV4-1 and TRBJ1-4; D is uncertain. Germline CDR1 MGHRA, CDR2 YSYEKL. V was pared by 4 bases and J by 5 bases, with 14 bases between. The CDR3 is 15 residues long. The CDR3 nucleotides are TGCGCCAGCAGCCCGTTGGCCCCCGCCAATGAAAAACTGTTTTTT. Its protein is CASSPLAPANEKLFF.

The chain recombines TRBV5-1 with TRBJ1-2; D call uncertain. Germline CDR1 SGHRS, CDR2 YFSETQ. The CDR3 contains 12 residues. Deletions cut 4 bases from V and 3 bases from J, with 7 bases between. For the CDR3, the DNA is TGCGCCAGCAGCCCCGCGGACTATGGCTACACCTTC. This sequence encodes CASSPADYGYTF.

The CDR3 bases are TGCGCCAGCAGCCACCTAACTAGCGGGGGGGCCGGTGTGACAGATACGCAGTATTTT. Translation gives CASSHLTSGGAGVTDTQYF. This chain links TRBV4-1 with TRBJ2-3, with 13 nucleotides matching TRBD2. CDR1 MGHRA and CDR2 YSYEKL come from the germline V gene. The CDR3 length is 19 residues. The J segment lost 3 bases and the V segment lost 3 bases, leaving 12 bases of the junction unmatched.

The rearrangement uses TRBV4-1 and TRBJ2-3, with D perhaps matching TRBD1 (6 bases). The CDR3 length is 17 residues. Germline V lookup: CDR1 MGHRA, CDR2 YSYEKL. The V end lost 0 bases, the J end lost 2 bases, and 15 bases lay between the germline ends. This CDR3 is CASSQDRGNIVTDTQYF. CDR3 DNA: TGCGCCAGCAGCCAAGATAGGGGGAATATCGTCACAGATACGCAGTATTTT.

The rearrangement joins TRBV7-8 to TRBJ1-2; possible D gene TRBD1, 5 bases. The CDR3 length is 14 residues. CDR1 and CDR2 (germline): SGHVS, FQNEAQ. Trimming took 3 bases from V and 1 from J, leaving 9 bases between them. CDR3 amino acids: CASSLGEINYGYTF. In nucleotides, the CDR3 is TGTGCCAGCAGCTTGGGGGAGATTAACTATGGCTACACCTTC.

J is TRBJ2-2 and V is TRBV19; D gene unclear. Germline V lookup: CDR1 LNHDA, CDR2 SQIVND (reference sequence). This CDR3 is built from 15 residues. The ends were cut back, 2 bases at V and 0 bases at J, with 7 bases in the middle. The CDR3 region has the DNA TGTGCCAGTAGTATAAGGGAATCGAACACCGGGGAGCTGTTTTTT. Its translation: CASSIRESNTGELFF. The full variable domain, with the rest looked up from reference TRBV19 and TRBJ2-2, is DGGITQSPKYLFRKEGQNVTLSCEQNLNHDAMYWYRQDPGQGLRLIYYSQIVNDFQKGDIAEGYSVSREKKESFPLTVTSAQKNPTAFYLCASSIRESNTGELFFGEGSRLTVL.

V is TRBV18 and J is TRBJ1-3; D is ambiguous. Germline V CDR1 and CDR2: KGHSH, LQKENI. The V end was cut by 3 bases, the J end by 2 bases, with 8 bases between. The CDR3 has 14 residues. The CDR3 sequence is CASSPKGAGNTIYF. Here the CDR3 DNA reads TGTGCCAGCTCACCTAAGGGAGCTGGAAACACCATATATTTT.

The CDR3 loop reads CASSIGLAGLTDTQYF. The CDR3 DNA reads TGTGCCAGCAGCATCGGACTAGCGGGTCTCACAGATACGCAGTATTTT. The chain links TRBV9 to TRBJ2-3; TRBD2 agrees at 11 bases. There are 16 residues in the CDR3. V shed 4 bases and J 2 bases; nucleotides not matched to a gene: 6. Germline CDR1 and CDR2: SGDLS and YYNGEE.

This rearrangement joins TRBV27 to TRBJ2-5; 10 nucleotides line up with TRBD2. Trimming took 0 bases from V and 5 from J; bases not matched to a gene: 3. The CDR3 totals 15 residues. Germline CDR1 is MNHEY and CDR2 is SMNVEV (reference sequence). CDR3: CASSLSGTSEETQYF. CDR3 coding DNA: TGTGCCAGCAGTTTATCAGGGACTAGCGAGGAGACCCAGTACTTC.

The chain is built from TRBV19 and TRBJ2-7, with D possibly TRBD1 on 6 matching bases. Looked up from germline, CDR1 is LNHDA and CDR2 is SQIVND (reference sequence). V was trimmed by 6 bases and J by 3 bases, leaving 21 bases between them. The CDR3 extends over 16 amino acids. In DNA, the CDR3 is TGTGCCAGTAGCGGACGCAGGGGCAGCATTGGCTACGAGCAGTACTTC. The encoded protein is CASSGRRGSIGYEQYF.

This chain joins TRBV18 and TRBJ1-2; D unresolved. This CDR3 region has 14 residues. Germline CDR1 KGHSH, CDR2 LQKENI. Deletions cut 6 bases from V and 7 bases from J, with 18 bases between. The CDR3 DNA reads as TGTGCCAGCTCTTCTCCTTTACGGGCGGTTGGCTACACCTTC. Encoded protein: CASSSPLRAVGYTF.

The genes are TRBV2 and TRBJ2-7; D might be TRBD1 or TRBD2, each matching 6 bases. The V end was cut by 8 bases, the J end by 9 bases, with 23 bases between. The CDR3 runs 14 residues. Germline lookup yields CDR1 SNHLY and CDR2 FYNNEI. The CDR3 nucleotides are TGTGCCAGCCAAGGTCCCTCGTCGGGGGCGGGGCAGTACTTC. Protein: CASQGPSSGAGQYF.

The sample holds one count of this clone. V gene TRBV7-3 combines with J gene TRBJ1-2; 8 nucleotides line up with TRBD1. Germline V lookup: CDR1 SGHTA, CDR2 FQGTGA. The CDR3 runs 13 residues. V lost 5 bases to trimming and J lost 6 bases; unmatched junction nucleotides: 5. The CDR3 reads CASSTPTGDGYTF. The CDR3, as DNA: TGTGCCAGCAGCACCCCGACAGGGGATGGCTACACCTTC.

V gene TRBV28 combines with J gene TRBJ1-6, with D possibly TRBD1 on 6 matching bases. Germline loops: CDR1 MDHEN, CDR2 SYDVKM. With 6 bases removed from V and 6 bases from J, the gap between germline ends came to 15 bases. This CDR3 region has 15 residues. For the CDR3, the DNA is TGTGCCAGCAGGGTAGAGAGGGGGGCTAATTCACCCCTCCACTTT. It yields the protein CASRVERGANSPLHF.